Listed here are 6 T cell receptor beta chains from one sample, sequenced in a study of technical replicates of blood from a few donors. Profiled with immunoSEQ multiplex PCR; TCRdb holds only in-frame clones, not every one. The table shows about 73,000 clones, with roughly 93% occurring only once. Material for sequencing was T cells isolated from PBMCs. Receptors originate from a human donor in good health.

This chain connects TRBV2 to TRBJ2-7; 9 bases are shared with TRBD1. This CDR3 contains 14 residues. Trimming at V came to 3 bases and at J to 3 bases, leaving 3 bases not matched to a gene. Germline V CDR1 and CDR2: SNHLY, FYNNEI. CDR3 bases: TGTGCCAGCAGTGATGAGACAGGGGGCTACGAGCAGTACTTC. It specifies CASSDETGGYEQYF.

The chain recombines TRBV2 with TRBJ1-5; D is unresolved. The CDR3 length is 12 residues. Between the trimmed V and J ends, which lost 3 bases and 4 bases, there was a span of 4 bases. CDR1 is SNHLY and CDR2 is FYNNEI in the germline V gene. In nucleotides, the CDR3 is TGTGCCAGCAGTGACGGGAATCAGCCCCAGCATTTT. Residues: CASSDGNQPQHF.

The V and J genes are TRBV10-2 and TRBJ2-7, with D possibly matching TRBD1 (5 bases). V lost 1 base, J lost 3 bases, and 10 bases lay in between. The CDR3 consists of 14 residues. CDR1 WSHSY and CDR2 SAAADI come from the germline V gene. The CDR3 here is CASSEWKGVYEQYF. The CDR3 bases are TGCGCCAGCAGTGAGTGGAAAGGGGTCTACGAGCAGTACTTC.

This clone was observed a single time. V gene TRBV27 combines with J gene TRBJ1-1, with 8 bases fitting TRBD1. CDR1 and CDR2 (germline): MNHEY, SMNVEV (reference sequence). V shed 6 bases, J shed 3 bases, and the junction held 9 bases outside the gene matches. This CDR3 contains 15 residues. This CDR3 is CASRTGGSTYTEAFF. The CDR3 nucleotides read TGTGCCAGCAGAACAGGGGGAAGTACCTACACTGAAGCTTTCTTT.

A few counts support this clone. The rearrangement uses TRBV4-1 and TRBJ1-2; perhaps TRBD1 as D (6 bases). V lost 3 bases and J lost 4, with 12 bases in between. This CDR3 is built from 14 residues. CDR1 is MGHRA and CDR2 is YSYEKL in the germline V gene. The CDR3 region has the DNA TGCGCCAGCAGCCATTTAGGACAGATCTATGGCTACACCTTC. Its translation: CASSHLGQIYGYTF.

This clone occurred once. The rearrangement joins TRBV4-2 to TRBJ2-3; TRBD1 aligns across 8 bases. Looked up from germline, CDR1 is LGHNA and CDR2 is YNFKEQ. J gave up 6 bases and V 4 bases, and 3 bases lay outside the gene matches. CDR3 length equals 13 residues. CDR3 DNA: TGTGCCAGCAGCCCCCGGGACAGGGATACGCAGTATTTT. Its protein is CASSPRDRDTQYF.